Listed here is a single T cell receptor beta chain. Its antigen remains unidentified. No quality values exist for individual bases; no much larger clone is one base distant. Whole blood was collected in K2EDTA tubes by collaborating institutions according to the institutions' own protocols. Collaborator samples were shipped for TCRbeta analysis as frozen whole blood, isolated PBMCs, or DNA extracted from either sample type. The source of the sample is a study of blood T cell repertoires in COVID-19 (dated by TCRdb to 2018 to 2020). At the level of the whole study: Samples from collaborators originated in the United States, Italy and Spain and spanned both the acute and convalescent phases of COVID-19. Where available, HLA class I and class II types were taken from metadata supplied by the sample provider and were not determined by assay-based typing. The repertoires were released in a freely available public database intended as a resource for research on the immune response to SARS-CoV-2. The samples were drawn from the first 160 participants of the ongoing ImmuneRACE study and from 1,254 subjects provided by 6 global collaborators. Deeply sampled blood TCRbeta repertoires from subjects exposed to, actively infected with, or recovered from COVID-19 were included in the dataset. The sample metadata nearly always contained a de-identified subject ID, COVID-19 status, age in years and sex. The prospective study material was composed of cDNA or gDNA derived from T cells, B-cell-depleted T cells, or PBMCs. Study-level results and caveats: The quantity of clinical and demographic metadata differed by source and by participant and was supplied without curation.

The CDR3 sequence holds 12 residues, the cysteine and phenylalanine included. Here the CDR3 DNA is all that survives: 36 bases in frame from base 1. V and J are truncated by 6 bases and 6 bases respectively, leaving an intervening sequence of 11 bases. For CDR1 and CDR2, the germline V gene (reference sequence) lists MNHEY and SMNVEV. The immunoSEQ Assay, a bias-controlled multiplex PCR, was used to amplify TCRbeta CDR3 regions from genomic DNA. The authors' analysis ran thus. The number of nucleated cells in each sample was estimated by amplification of reference gene primers within the assay. To quantify the absolute abundance of each unique TCRbeta CDR3 rearrangement, sequence reads were collapsed and filtered. For each sample, productive Simpson clonality was calculated by taking the square root of Simpson's diversity index across productive rearrangements. Imported from immuneACCESS, the table was reduced by TCRdb to in-frame sequences with V and J called. These copies leave out some clones; in studies compared against another copy, an unresolved V gene accounts for under half, and the cause of the remainder is not known. The DNA gave D and trimming, while V, J and clone size come from that table. Here the sample has tens of thousands of clones; about 90% occur a single time. The ten largest make up roughly 5% of the sample.

The sequenced material came from peripheral blood. This sequence uses TRBV27 and TRBJ1-2; the D gene assignment is ambiguous. This sequence originates from a human donor in a cohort sampled during active COVID-19. The CDR3 sequence is CASREGGNGYTF. At the DNA level, the sequence is TGTGCCAGCAGGGAGGGAGGGAATGGCTACACCTTC.